Following are 21 T cell receptor beta chains from one sample sequenced in a study of vaccination effects on CD4 cells after COVID-19 (dated 2022 in TCRdb). After more than 9 days of culture, CD4+ T cells were isolated with the EasySep CD4+ T cell isolation kit. Participants received two doses of either the BNT162b2 or the mRNA-1273 mRNA SARS-CoV-2 vaccine. The library was made by the immunoSEQ multiplex PCR assay. As stored in TCRdb, this immuneACCESS dataset retains in-frame rearrangements with V and J assigned. A fraction of the clones does not appear; measured against another copy, unresolved V genes explain less than half of the discrepancy, and the remainder lacks a known reason. The sample includes more than 60,000 clones, with 70% to 85% observed a single time. Of the sample, about 2.2% is held by the ten largest clones. These receptors' antigens are unknown. Sample: CD4+ T cells from PBMCs cultured without peptide, taken after COVID-19 vaccination. Receptors originate from a human donor who received a COVID-19 vaccine.

The genes are TRBV18 and TRBJ1-4; 7 bases align to TRBD1. The CDR3 consists of 15 residues. Germline V CDR1 and CDR2: KGHSH, LQKENI. V lost 4 bases to trimming and J lost 8 bases; unmatched junction nucleotides: 10. In DNA form, the CDR3 reads TGTGCCAGCTCACTACAGGGACAGCCCCGGGAAAAACTGTTTTTT. This sequence encodes CASSLQGQPREKLFF.

This sequence joins TRBV13 and TRBJ1-2; the D gene is possibly TRBD1 (5 bases). The CDR3 runs 17 residues. The V end lost 4 bases, the J end lost 0 bases, and 18 bases lay between the germline ends. Germline CDR1 is PRHDT and CDR2 is FYEKMQ (reference sequence). The CDR3 protein is CASSSVVSRDPNYGYTF. CDR3 sequence (DNA): TGTGCCAGCAGCTCAGTGGTAAGCCGGGACCCTAACTATGGCTACACCTTC.

The V and J genes are TRBV30 and TRBJ2-3, with 16 bases matching TRBD2. Germline-derived CDR1 and CDR2 are GTSNPN and SVGIG (reference sequence). J gave up 4 bases and V 5 bases, and 6 bases lay outside the gene matches. The CDR3 consists of 16 residues. CDR3 sequence reads: CAWGGTSGGVADTQYF. CDR3 DNA: TGTGCCTGGGGGGGGACTAGCGGGGGGGTCGCAGATACGCAGTATTTT.

The chain has TRBV19 and TRBJ1-2; weak D call: TRBD1 (6 bases). V was clipped by 6 bases and J by 1 base, with 15 bases between them. This CDR3 spans 15 amino acids. The germline gives CDR1 LNHDA, CDR2 SQIVND (reference sequence). The CDR3 bases are TGTGCCAGTAGGGACAGAGGAAGTTTTAACTATGGCTACACCTTC. The encoded protein is CASRDRGSFNYGYTF.

This chain uses TRBV19 with TRBJ2-3, with a weak D call TRBD2 (5 bases). The V gene lost 4 bases and the J gene lost 5 bases, with 10 bases spanning the gap. Per the germline V gene, CDR1 is LNHDA and CDR2 is SQIVND (reference sequence). The CDR3 is 13 residues long. In DNA form, the CDR3 reads TGTGCCAGTAGTAGAGCCGGAGGAGATACGCAGTATTTT. It codes for CASSRAGGDTQYF.

The chain recombines TRBV5-1 with TRBJ2-2, with D unclear. The CDR3 sequence is 16 residues long. The V and J ends lost 0 bases and 0 bases respectively, with 9 bases between them. Germline V CDR1 and CDR2: SGHRS, YFSETQ. DNA for the CDR3: TGCGCCAGCAGCTTGGGTGAAGGAGCGAACACCGGGGAGCTGTTTTTT. The encoded protein is CASSLGEGANTGELFF. Supplemented by reference TRBV5-1 and TRBJ2-2, the full variable domain reads KAGVTQTPRYLIKTRGQQVTLSCSPISGHRSVSWYQQTPGQGLQFLFEYFSETQRNKGNFPGRFSGRQFSNSRSEMNVSTLELGDSALYLCASSLGEGANTGELFFGEGSRLTVL.

Written as DNA, the CDR3 is TGTGCCAGCAGTTCTGGGGTCAGGGGAGTTGACGAGCAGTACGTC. This translates into CASSSGVRGVDEQYV. The V gene is TRBV6-5, the J gene TRBJ2-7; a weak D match, TRBD1 (6 bases). This CDR3 is 15 amino acids long. Germline V gene sequence: CDR1 MNHEY, CDR2 SVGAGI. Trimming shortened V by 4 bases and J by 5 bases, and 18 bases separated the two germline ends.

The J gene is TRBJ1-1, the V gene TRBV9; no clear D. V shed 0 bases and J shed 1 base, with 10 bases lying between them. The CDR3 is made up of 15 amino acids. Germline lookup yields CDR1 SGDLS and CDR2 YYNGEE. The CDR3 is CASSVDLGTNTEAFF. The CDR3 DNA reads TGTGCCAGCAGCGTAGACTTGGGCACGAACACTGAAGCTTTCTTT.

The chain couples TRBV6-6 to TRBJ2-7; perhaps TRBD1 as D (5 bases). The V gene's germline CDR1 is MNHNY and CDR2 SVGAGI (reference sequence). Trimming took 3 bases from V and 4 from J, leaving 19 bases between them. The CDR3 loop spans 16 amino acids. The CDR3, as DNA: TGTGCCAGCAGTTATACCGTGGTGGCAGGGTCGTACGAGCAGTACGTC. It codes for CASSYTVVAGSYEQYV.

V gene TRBV6-2 or TRBV6-3 combines with J gene TRBJ2-7, with D possibly being TRBD2 (5 bases). The germline V gene encodes CDR1 MNHEY and CDR2 SVGEGT. Trimming left V 7 bases short and J 4 bases short, with 20 bases between. The CDR3 is 15 residues long. The CDR3 DNA reads TGTGCCAGCACCCCACGTCCCGGGAAGGGTTACGAGCAGTACGTC. Its protein is CASTPRPGKGYEQYV.

The J gene is TRBJ1-4, the V gene TRBV2, with 8 positions matching TRBD1. V shed 6 bases, J shed 3 bases, and the junction held 6 bases outside the gene matches. Germline V lookup: CDR1 SNHLY, CDR2 FYNNEI. The CDR3 has 15 amino acids. The CDR3: CASSYQGAANEKLFF. Here the CDR3 DNA reads TGTGCCAGCAGCTATCAGGGGGCGGCTAATGAAAAACTGTTTTTT.

This chain connects TRBV19 to TRBJ2-1; 12 bases agree with TRBD1. Looked up from germline, CDR1 is LNHDA and CDR2 is SQIVND (reference sequence). V was pared by 5 bases and J by 10 bases, with 12 bases of the junction left unmatched. This CDR3 comprises 16 residues. The CDR3 reads CASSPRDRGLREEQFF. As DNA, the CDR3 is TGTGCCAGTAGTCCTCGGGACAGGGGGCTTCGGGAGGAGCAGTTCTTC. Full variable domain (remainder filled in from reference TRBV19 and TRBJ2-1): DGGITQSPKYLFRKEGQNVTLSCEQNLNHDAMYWYRQDPGQGLRLIYYSQIVNDFQKGDIAEGYSVSREKKESFPLTVTSAQKNPTAFYLCASSPRDRGLREEQFFGPGTRLTVL.

The chain uses TRBV12-3 or TRBV12-4 and TRBJ2-6; the D is unclear. Trimming stripped 6 bases from V and 0 bases from J, with 3 bases between. The CDR3 loop spans 13 amino acids. CDR3 nucleotide sequence: TGTGCCAGCAGCTACTCTGGGGCCAACGTCCTGACTTTC. Its translation is CASSYSGANVLTF.

J is TRBJ1-2 and V is TRBV24-1; tentatively, D is TRBD1 (6 bases). CDR1 KGHDR and CDR2 SFDVKD come from the germline V gene. CDR3 length: 15 residues. The V and J ends lost 0 bases and 6 bases respectively, with 13 bases between them. The CDR3 DNA reads TGTGCCACCAGTGATTTGAGATCAGGGGCTGATGGCTACACCTTC. This codes for CATSDLRSGADGYTF.

This clone was counted only a few times. The chain is built from TRBV7-9 and TRBJ2-5, with a tentative D call TRBD2 (6 bases). V dropped 1 base and J dropped 0 bases, with 12 bases sitting between them. CDR1 is SEHNR and CDR2 is FQNEAQ in the germline V gene (reference sequence). The CDR3 is 16 residues long. The CDR3 DNA reads as TGTGCCAGCAGCTTAGGTCTGGGGGGTTACCAAGAGACCCAGTACTTC. This codes for CASSLGLGGYQETQYF.

The CDR3 region is CASSFRTGWNTEAFF. CDR3 DNA: TGCGCCAGCAGCTTCCGGACAGGGTGGAACACTGAAGCTTTCTTT. This sequence joins TRBV5-1 and TRBJ1-1; TRBD1 aligns across 8 bases. The germline CDR1 and CDR2 sequences are SGHRS and YFSETQ. J lost 1 base, V lost 2 bases, and 4 bases had no gene match. The CDR3 has 15 amino acids.

The rearrangement links TRBV5-6 to TRBJ2-5; 11 nucleotides align to TRBD2. Germline V lookup: CDR1 SGHDT, CDR2 YYEEEE. This CDR3 has 14 residues. J was trimmed by 11 bases and V by 0 bases; bases with no gene match: 6. CDR3 sequence (DNA): TGTGCCAGCAGCTTGGGACTAGCGGGGAGCCAACAGTACTTC. Translated: CASSLGLAGSQQYF.

V gene TRBV18 combines with J gene TRBJ2-3, with 9 bases fitting TRBD1. The germline V gene encodes CDR1 KGHSH and CDR2 LQKENI. The CDR3 is 16 amino acids. V shed 6 bases, J shed 1 base, and the junction held 8 bases outside the gene matches. In DNA, the CDR3 is TGTGCCAGCTCTCGCCGGGACAGGGTCCGCACAGATACGCAGTATTTT. Its protein product is CASSRRDRVRTDTQYF.

There are a few counts of this clone. This chain uses TRBV4-1 with TRBJ2-4; weak D call: TRBD2 (6 bases). With 3 bases removed from V and 6 bases from J, the gap between germline ends came to 18 bases. Germline CDR1 is MGHRA and CDR2 is YSYEKL. The CDR3 extends over 16 amino acids. The CDR3 region has the DNA TGCGCCAGCAGCCAGGTTGGGACTCTCGTTGGAAACATTCAGTACTTC. Its translation is CASSQVGTLVGNIQYF.

The chain carries TRBV6-5 and TRBJ2-7, with unresolved D. The CDR3 spans 13 residues. Germline-derived CDR1 and CDR2 are MNHEY and SVGAGI. V gave up 7 bases and J gave up 1 base, with 11 bases separating them. The CDR3 loop reads CASTSPSSYEQYV. The CDR3 region has the DNA TGTGCCAGCACATCACCTAGTTCCTACGAGCAGTACGTC.

The chain has TRBV2 and TRBJ2-5; D possibly uses TRBD1 or TRBD2 (6 bases each). The germline CDR1 and CDR2 sequences are SNHLY and FYNNEI. V shed 6 bases and J shed 5 bases, with 25 bases lying between them. CDR3 length: 17 amino acids. In DNA, the CDR3 is TGTGCCAGCAGCCTTGAGGGTGGGGGCACAGGGAGGGAGACCCAGTACTTC. It translates to CASSLEGGGTGRETQYF. Full variable domain (rest looked up from reference TRBV2 and TRBJ2-5): EPEVTQTPSHQVTQMGQEVILRCVPISNHLYFYWYRQILGQKVEFLVSFYNNEISEKSEIFDDQFSVERPDGSNFTLKIRSTKLEDSAMYFCASSLEGGGTGRETQYFGPGTRLLVL.